These T cell receptor beta chains were read from a single sample in a study of identical twins. TCRdb analysed the 5' RACE reads with MiXCR anew, one entry per CDR3 protein. The table records 690,000 or so distinct CDR3 sequences, under 9% of them present only once. These records were also assigned to another study, of yellow fever vaccine responses in identical twins.

The sample consisted of PBMCs. These TCRs come from a woman between 18 and 30 years old in good health. Each CDR3 is given without its conserved first and last residue. Fields, in order: J gene, D gene, V gene, CDR3 protein. A D gene is named only where the DNA matches it firmly.

TRBJ1-1	.	TRBV12-3/TRBV12-4	ASRTDTYTEAF
TRBJ2-4	TRBD1	TRBV5-6	ASSGGQGGNIQY
TRBJ2-3	.	TRBV25-1	ASSGWTSGITDTQY
TRBJ2-3	.	TRBV20-1	SAAISALSTDTQY
TRBJ1-2	.	TRBV7-6	ASSLGPDLGYT
TRBJ2-2	.	TRBV29-1	SVEIAGQSNTGELF
TRBJ2-3	.	TRBV12-3/TRBV12-4	ASGANTQY
TRBJ1-4	.	TRBV4-3	ASSQDVGGNEKLF
TRBJ2-2	.	TRBV12-3/TRBV12-4	ASSPPRDTGELF
TRBJ1-1	.	TRBV29-1	SASDPSEAF
TRBJ1-1	TRBD1	TRBV12-3/TRBV12-4	ASSPDRVAF
TRBJ2-2	.	TRBV29-1	SVKGQNTGELF
TRBJ2-2	.	TRBV5-1	ASSLAITNTGELF
TRBJ2-1	TRBD2	TRBV6-2/TRBV6-3	ASFRTSREKSRYNEQF
TRBJ2-7	.	TRBV11-2	AEAASYEQY
TRBJ1-4	TRBD1	TRBV12-3/TRBV12-4	ASRSGTGHEKLF
TRBJ2-1	TRBD1	TRBV12-3/TRBV12-4	ASSHIPGTGGFDEQF
TRBJ2-3	.	TRBV13	ASSLATTWGADTQY
TRBJ2-2	.	TRBV6-5	ASSYSFDTGELF
TRBJ1-1	.	TRBV28	ASTSPEPEAF
TRBJ2-3	TRBD1	TRBV7-9	ASSAWTGASTDTQY
TRBJ2-1	.	TRBV28	ASSSPPGSLNEQF
TRBJ2-2	.	TRBV4-1	ASSRLVGYTGELF
TRBJ2-2	TRBD1	TRBV28	ASRKTGGDTGELF
TRBJ2-3	.	TRBV24-1	ATSDLGGDTDTQY
TRBJ2-5	.	TRBV20-1	SARRWTEETQY
TRBJ2-1	.	TRBV7-2	ASSLSLLEQF
TRBJ2-7	TRBD2	TRBV15	ATSRGLAGSSYEQY
TRBJ2-1	TRBD1	TRBV20-1	SALRGTYNEQF
TRBJ2-3	.	TRBV27	ASRRAGWPDTQY
TRBJ2-7	.	TRBV6-5	ASSTEYEQY
TRBJ1-1	.	TRBV21-1	ASSKVAGPNTEAF
TRBJ1-1	.	TRBV30	ASNLPGGDTEAF
TRBJ2-7	.	TRBV20-1	SAISAAGYEQY
TRBJ2-3	.	TRBV18	ASSFDFRREDTQY
TRBJ2-7	TRBD2	TRBV5-1	ASSLVGTSLTI